The rows below give T cell receptor beta chains drawn from one sample of a study of CD8+ T cells in alopecia areata. Assay: immunoSEQ multiplex PCR; the TCRdb copy retains only in-frame clones and omits some. This table has 95,000 to 120,000 clones, roughly 56% appearing once. The starting material was CD4+ T cells sorted from blood, obtained at week 24, from a patient treated with tofacitinib. The receptors here all came from a human donor with alopecia areata. Both conserved end residues are part of each CDR3. The order of the fields is D gene, J gene, V gene, clone size, CDR3 protein, CDR3 DNA. A D gene is named only where the DNA matches it firmly. For some rows the clone size is stated as once, few or many, or as a class when expanded; others skip it.

>-|TRBJ2-3|TRBV5-1|-
CASSLRLQGRDTQYF
TGCGCCAGCAGCTTACGACTACAGGGTCGGGATACGCAGTATTTT
>TRBD2|TRBJ2-5|TRBV4-1|few
CASSPPAGGGTKETQYF
TGCGCCAGCAGCCCCCCTGCTGGCGGGGGAACAAAAGAGACCCAGTACTTC
>TRBD1|TRBJ1-2|TRBV10-3|few
CAISESGQFYGYTF
TGTGCCATCAGTGAGTCGGGACAGTTCTATGGCTACACCTTC
>-|TRBJ1-2|TRBV5-1|-
CASSPGGDYGYTF
TGCGCCAGCAGCCCCGGAGGAGACTATGGCTACACCTTC
>TRBD1|TRBJ2-7|TRBV19|-
CASRGTGGDEQYF
TGTGCCAGTAGGGGGACAGGGGGCGACGAGCAGTACTTC
>TRBD1|TRBJ2-2|TRBV29-1|-
CSVVPDRAPTGELFF
TGCAGCGTTGTACCGGACAGGGCCCCCACCGGGGAGCTGTTTTTT
>TRBD1|TRBJ2-7|TRBV4-3|-
CASSQDAVGTGAYEQYF
TGCGCCAGCAGCCAAGATGCCGTCGGGACAGGGGCCTACGAGCAGTACTTC
>-|TRBJ2-7|TRBV4-1|-
CASSQDSLWGAYEQYF
TGCGCCAGCAGCCAAGATAGTTTATGGGGGGCCTACGAGCAGTACTTC
>-|TRBJ1-6|TRBV7-2|-
CASRPGTMNHSPLHF
TGTGCCAGCAGACCGGGGACGATGAACCATTCACCCCTCCACTTT
>-|TRBJ2-7|TRBV7-9|-
CASSPIYEQYF
TGTGCCAGCAGCCCAATCTACGAGCAGTACTTC
>-|TRBJ1-4|TRBV10-3|-
CAISEGVEKLFF
TGTGCCATCAGTGAGGGGGTTGAAAAACTGTTTTTT
>-|TRBJ2-7|TRBV6-5|-
CASGSRRGVNEQYF
TGTGCCAGCGGATCTCGACGGGGAGTTAACGAGCAGTACTTC
>TRBD1|TRBJ1-2|TRBV4-1|-
CASSQGTGLGTGYHGYTF
TGCGCCAGCAGCCAGGGAACCGGCCTCGGGACAGGGTATCATGGCTACACCTTC
>-|TRBJ2-4|TRBV2|-
CASSEGLRAKNIQYF
TGTGCCAGCAGTGAAGGACTACGTGCCAAAAACATTCAGTACTTC
>-|TRBJ2-2|TRBV7-9|-
CASSQPNTGELFF
TGTGCCAGCAGCCAACCAAACACCGGGGAGCTGTTTTTT